The clone carrying this TCR beta chain was observed a few times. Reverse transcription of all isolated RNA meant that expressed TCRB transcripts were sequenced. Data came from immunoSEQ multiplex PCR; TCRdb stores just in-frame clones and leaves some out. The data contain about 370,000 clones, about 16% of them singletons. These data belong to a study of beta chain features in type 1 diabetes. The germline V and J ends were trimmed by 7 bases and 5 bases, with 11 bases remaining between them. The CDR3 runs 12 residues. Per the germline V gene, CDR1 is MDHEN and CDR2 is SYDVKM. Material for sequencing was naive CD4+ T cells from blood. The TCR comes from a woman aged 18 to 35 in good health. V is TRBV28 and J is TRBJ2-5; D possibly corresponds to TRBD1 (6 bases). The chain's CDR3 is CASTGVTETQYF. CDR3 sequence (DNA): TGTGCCAGCACAGGGGTTACGGAGACCCAGTACTTC.